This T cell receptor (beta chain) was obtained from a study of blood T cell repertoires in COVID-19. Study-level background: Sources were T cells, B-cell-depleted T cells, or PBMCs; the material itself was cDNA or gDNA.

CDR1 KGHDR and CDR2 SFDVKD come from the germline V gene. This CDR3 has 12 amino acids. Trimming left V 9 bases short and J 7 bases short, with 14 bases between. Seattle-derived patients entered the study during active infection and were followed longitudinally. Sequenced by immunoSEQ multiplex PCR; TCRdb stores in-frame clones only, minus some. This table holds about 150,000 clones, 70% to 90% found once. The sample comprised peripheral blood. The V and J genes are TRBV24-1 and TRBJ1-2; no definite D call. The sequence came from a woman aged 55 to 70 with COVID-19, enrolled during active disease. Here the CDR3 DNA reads TGTGCCACCTTGACGGGGAGCGGTGGCTACACCTTC. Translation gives CATLTGSGGYTF.